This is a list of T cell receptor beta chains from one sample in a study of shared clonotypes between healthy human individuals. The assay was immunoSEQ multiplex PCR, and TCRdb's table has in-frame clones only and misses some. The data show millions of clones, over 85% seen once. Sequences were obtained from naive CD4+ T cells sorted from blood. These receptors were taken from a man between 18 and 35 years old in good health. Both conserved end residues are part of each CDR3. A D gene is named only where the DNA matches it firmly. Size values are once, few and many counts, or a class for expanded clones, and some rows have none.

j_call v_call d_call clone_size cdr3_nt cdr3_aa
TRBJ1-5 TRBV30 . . TGTGCCTGGAGTGTGGATAGCAATCAGCCCCAGCATTTT CAWSVDSNQPQHF
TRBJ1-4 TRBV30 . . TGTGCCTGGAGTCGCCCTATCCCCGGCCGGGAAAAACTGTTTTTT CAWSRPIPGREKLFF
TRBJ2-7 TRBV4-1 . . TGCGCCAGCAGCCGGGGGGACTCCTACGAGCAGTACTTC CASSRGDSYEQYF
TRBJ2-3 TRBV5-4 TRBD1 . TGTGCCAGCAGAGAAGACAGGGGGACAGATACGCAGTATTTT CASREDRGTDTQYF
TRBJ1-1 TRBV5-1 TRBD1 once TGCGCCAGCAGCTTAACAGGGGGAATGAACACTGAAGCTTTCTTT CASSLTGGMNTEAFF
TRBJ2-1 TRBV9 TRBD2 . TGTGCCAGCAGCGTAGATAGCGGGATCTACAATGAGCAGTTCTTC CASSVDSGIYNEQFF
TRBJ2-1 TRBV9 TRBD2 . TGTGCCAGCAGCGTGGTAGCGGGGGCACATGAGCAGTTCTTC CASSVVAGAHEQFF
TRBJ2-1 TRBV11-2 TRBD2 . TGTGCCAGCAGCTTAGCCGGGAGGGCTAATGAGCAGTTCTTC CASSLAGRANEQFF
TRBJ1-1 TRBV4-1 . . TGCGCCAGCAGCCAAGACCCCGGGGAGGGGAACACTGAAGCTTTCTTT CASSQDPGEGNTEAFF
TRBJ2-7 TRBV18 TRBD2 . TGTGCCAGCTCACCACCGCCTAGCGGCTACGAGCAGTACTTC CASSPPPSGYEQYF
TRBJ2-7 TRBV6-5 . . TGTGCCAGCAGTTACTCGATGCGGGGAAGCACCTACGAGCAGTACTTC CASSYSMRGSTYEQYF
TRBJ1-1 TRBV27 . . TGTGCCAGCAGTCCCCAGTCAAATGAAGCTTTCTTT CASSPQSNEAFF
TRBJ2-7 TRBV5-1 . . TGCGCCAGCAGCTTGGGCACGGTAACCTACGAGCAGTACTTC CASSLGTVTYEQYF
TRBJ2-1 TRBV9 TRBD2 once TGTGCCAGCAGCGTAGGCTCTAGCGGGGGGTACAATGAGCAGTTCTTC CASSVGSSGGYNEQFF
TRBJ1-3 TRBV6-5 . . TGTGCCAGCAGTTACTCGACAGACTCTGGAAACACCATATATTTT CASSYSTDSGNTIYF
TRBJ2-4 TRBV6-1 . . TGTGCCAGCAGTGAGCCCGTATCCAAAAACATTCAGTACTTC CASSEPVSKNIQYF
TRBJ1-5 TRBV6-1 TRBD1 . TGTGCCATCGAGACAGGGAGGTTCGATCAGCCCCAGCATTTT CAIETGRFDQPQHF
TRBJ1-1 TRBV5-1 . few TGCGCCAGCAGCTTGTTTACAGGGTGGGACACTGAAGCTTTCTTT CASSLFTGWDTEAFF
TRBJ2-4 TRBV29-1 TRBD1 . TGCAGCCCTCCGGGACAGGGGGTTGATAGAACCAAAAACATTCAGTACTTC CSPPGQGVDRTKNIQYF
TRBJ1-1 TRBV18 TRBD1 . TGTGCCAGCTCCCAAGGACAGGGAGGATTGGACACTGAAGCTTTCTTT CASSQGQGGLDTEAFF
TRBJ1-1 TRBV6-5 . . TGTGCCAGCAGTTACTCGCGACTAGGGAGTACTGAAGCTTTCTTT CASSYSRLGSTEAFF
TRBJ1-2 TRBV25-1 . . TGTGCCAGCAGTGATCGGCGAAGCGGCTACACCTTC CASSDRRSGYTF
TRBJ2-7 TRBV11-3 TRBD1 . TGTGCCAGCAGCTTAACCAGACAGGGTAACTACGAGCAGTACTTC CASSLTRQGNYEQYF
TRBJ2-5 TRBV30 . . TGTGCCTGGAGTACCCGACTTGGGGAGACCCAGTACTTC CAWSTRLGETQYF
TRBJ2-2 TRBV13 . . TGTGCCAGCAGCTTTTTCCCCGCGAACACCGGGGAGCTGTTTTTT CASSFFPANTGELFF
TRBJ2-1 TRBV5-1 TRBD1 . TGCGCCAGCAGCTTGCCCGGGACAGGGATCTACAATGAGCAGTTCTTC CASSLPGTGIYNEQFF
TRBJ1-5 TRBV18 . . TGTGCCAGCTCACCAGAGGCACGTAGCAATCAGCCCCAGCATTTT CASSPEARSNQPQHF
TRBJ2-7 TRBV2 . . TGTGCCAGCAGGCGGACAGCCATAAGCTCCTACGAGCAGTACTTC CASRRTAISSYEQYF
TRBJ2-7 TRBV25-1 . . TGTGCCAGCAGTGACAACAGCCTCTCCTACGAGCAGTACTTC CASSDNSLSYEQYF
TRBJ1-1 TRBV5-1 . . TGCGCCACCTCAAAGACAGGCGGATCGGCTGAAGCTTTCTTT CATSKTGGSAEAFF
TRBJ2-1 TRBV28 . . TGTGCCAGCAGTTCAGACTTGGACAATGAGCAGTTCTTC CASSSDLDNEQFF
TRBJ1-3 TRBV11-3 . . TGTGCCAGCAGCTACACGACGGGAAACACCATATATTTT CASSYTTGNTIYF
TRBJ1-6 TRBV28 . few TGTGCCAGCAGGCAAACCGCGGCCCTCCACTTT CASRQTAALHF
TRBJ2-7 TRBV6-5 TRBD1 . TGTGCCAGCAGCCAGGGACAGGGGATAACCTACGAGCAGTACTTC CASSQGQGITYEQYF
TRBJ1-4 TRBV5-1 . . TGCGCCAGCAGCTTGGAGGGGATCAATGAAAAACTGTTTTTT CASSLEGINEKLFF
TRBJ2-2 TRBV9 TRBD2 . TGTGCCAGCAGCGTAGGTCCCAGCGGGAGTTACACCGGGGAGCTGTTTTTT CASSVGPSGSYTGELFF
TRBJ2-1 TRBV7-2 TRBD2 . TGTGCCAGCAGCTTGGGATCCGGGAGGGGCCACAATGAGCAGTTCTTC CASSLGSGRGHNEQFF
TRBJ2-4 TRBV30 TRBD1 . TGTGCCTGGACCGGGACAGGTTTGCGGCAGTACTTC CAWTGTGLRQYF
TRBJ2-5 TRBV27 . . TGTGCCAGCAGCCCCCGGGCGTTCCAAGAGACCCAGTACTTC CASSPRAFQETQYF
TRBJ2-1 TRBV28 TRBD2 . TGTGCCAGCGGCTCCCTAGCGGGAAAAGGGGCCTACAATGAGCAGTTCTTC CASGSLAGKGAYNEQFF
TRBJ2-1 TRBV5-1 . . TGCGCCAGCAGCCCAAATAGGACTAGGGGGGCCTACAATGAGCAGTTCTTC CASSPNRTRGAYNEQFF
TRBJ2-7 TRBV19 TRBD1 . TGTGCCAGTAGTGGGACAGGGGGCTACGAGCAGTACTTC CASSGTGGYEQYF
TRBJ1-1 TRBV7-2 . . TGTGCCAGCAGCTTAGCGCTGGTAGGGTCACGTGAAGCTTTCTTT CASSLALVGSREAFF
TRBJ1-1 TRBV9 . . TGTGCCAGCAGCGTAGACCAAATCCGGGGGAACACTGAAGCTTTCTTT CASSVDQIRGNTEAFF
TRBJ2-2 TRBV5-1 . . TGCGCCAGCAGCCAGGTGGGCTCCCGGAACACCGGAGAGCTGTTTTTT CASSQVGSRNTGELFF
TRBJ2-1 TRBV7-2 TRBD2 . TGTGCCAGCAGCTTAGAGGCCCTAGCGGGAGTAGACAATGAGCAGTTCTTC CASSLEALAGVDNEQFF
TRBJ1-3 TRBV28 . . TGTGCCAGCAGCCTTACACCCGACTCTGGAAACACCATATATTTT CASSLTPDSGNTIYF
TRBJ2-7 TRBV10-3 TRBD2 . TGTGCCACCGCCCTAGCGGGAGATCCCTACGAGCAGTACTTC CATALAGDPYEQYF
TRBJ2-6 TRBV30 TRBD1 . TGTGCCTGGAGTGGTACGGGACAGGTCCACGTCCTGACTTTC CAWSGTGQVHVLTF
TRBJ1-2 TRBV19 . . TGTGCCAGTAGTAAGAGGGGCGACGGGAACTATGGCTACACCTTC CASSKRGDGNYGYTF
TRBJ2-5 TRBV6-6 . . TGTGCCAGCAGTTCATCAGAGACCCAGTACTTC CASSSSETQYF
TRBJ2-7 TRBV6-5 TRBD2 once TGTGCCAGCAGCCACTTTGGGGACTACACCTACGAGCAGTACTTC CASSHFGDYTYEQYF
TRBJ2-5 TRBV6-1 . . TGTGCCAGCAGTGAACTGTCTTGGTACCAAGAGACCCAGTACTTC CASSELSWYQETQYF
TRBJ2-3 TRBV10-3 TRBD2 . TGTGCCATTTCGACTAGCCCCACAGATACGCAGTATTTT CAISTSPTDTQYF